These 24 T cell receptor beta chains were all obtained from the same sample, sequenced in a study of T cell repertoires in cytomegalovirus infection. TCRdb reprocessed the reads via MiXCR and lists one record per CDR3 protein. Here the sample spans 300,000 to 400,000 distinct CDR3 sequences, about 28% being singletons. These receptors have no known antigen. Material: cultured PBMCs, obtained from culture after CMV antigen stimulation. The receptor source for this set is a human donor in good health (CMV status not recorded). Some clones in this sample may be carry-over from other donors' samples.

This clonotype showed up many times. The rearrangement joins TRBV7-2 to TRBJ2-3; 12 positions agree with TRBD2. Germline V lookup: CDR1 SGHTA, CDR2 FQGNSA. Unmatched junction bases numbered 12, after V lost 6 bases and J lost 8 bases. This CDR3 has 16 amino acids. CDR3 in DNA: TGTGCCAGCAGAACACCCCTAGCGGGAGGGCCGAGTACGCAGTATTTT. Translation gives CASRTPLAGGPSTQYF.

This clonotype turned up a few times. The rearrangement links TRBV20-1 to TRBJ1-3; D call uncertain. The V gene's germline CDR1 is DFQATT and CDR2 SNEGSKA (reference sequence). This CDR3 has 13 residues. Trimming took 1 base from V and 3 from J, leaving 7 bases between them. As DNA, the CDR3 is TGCAGTGCTAGAGTATCGGTTGGAAACACCATATATTTT. Amino acids: CSARVSVGNTIYF.

This sequence joins TRBV4-2 and TRBJ2-7; D may be TRBD2 (5 bases). The CDR3 totals 16 residues. Trimming removed 0 bases at V and 2 bases at J, with 14 bases between. Per the germline V gene, CDR1 is LGHNA and CDR2 is YNFKEQ. The CDR3 sequence is CASSQDRLAGTYEQYF. CDR3 coding DNA: TGTGCCAGCAGCCAAGATAGGCTAGCTGGAACCTACGAGCAGTACTTC.

DNA of the CDR3: TGTGCCAGCAGCGGGAGTCAGGGGGCCTCCACCGGGGAGCTGTTTTTT. Protein sequence: CASSGSQGASTGELFF. The rearrangement links TRBV9 to TRBJ2-2, with 8 bases lining up with TRBD1. Germline values: CDR1 SGDLS, CDR2 YYNGEE. The CDR3 extends over 16 amino acids. The V and J ends lost 3 bases and 4 bases, in that order; junction bases with no gene match: 8.

V is TRBV19 and J is TRBJ1-5; D possibly corresponds to TRBD1 (5 bases). Trimming took off 9 bases at V and 1 base at J, with 16 bases between the two ends. The CDR3 runs 15 residues. The germline CDR1 and CDR2 sequences are LNHDA and SQIVND (reference sequence). The CDR3: CASRTWGDSNQPQHF. In DNA, the CDR3 is TGTGCCAGCAGGACATGGGGTGACAGCAATCAGCCCCAGCATTTT.

The rearrangement links TRBV18 to TRBJ1-2, with 9 nucleotides matching TRBD1. This CDR3 spans 15 amino acids. Germline V gene sequence: CDR1 KGHSH, CDR2 LQKENI. Losses at the gene ends were 6 bases for V and 8 bases for J; bases not matched to a gene: 13. CDR3 sequence reads: CASSSLWTGDEGYTF. CDR3 nucleotide sequence: TGTGCCAGCTCGTCACTTTGGACAGGGGATGAAGGCTACACCTTC.

This clonotype was seen a few times. The genes are TRBV5-5 and TRBJ1-2; D is ambiguous. This CDR3 region has 16 residues. V shed 0 bases and J shed 5 bases, with 17 bases lying between them. Germline V lookup: CDR1 SGHKS, CDR2 YYEKEE (reference sequence). The CDR3 region is CASSLEIDSNRYGYTF. CDR3 in DNA: TGTGCCAGCAGCTTGGAGATCGATTCAAATCGGTATGGCTACACCTTC. Variable domain in full (rest from reference TRBV5-5 and TRBJ1-2): DAGVTQSPTHLIKTRGQQVTLRCSPISGHKSVSWYQQVLGQGPQFIFQYYEKEERGRGNFPDRFSARQFPNYSSELNVNALLLGDSALYLCASSLEIDSNRYGYTFGSGTRLTVV.

This clonotype was seen repeatedly, ten times or more. The chain is built from TRBV12-3 or TRBV12-4 and TRBJ1-1; TRBD1 is a possible D gene (5 bases). V lost 6 bases and J 1 base, leaving 9 bases between the germline ends. The CDR3 spans 13 residues. Here the CDR3 DNA reads TGTGCCAGCAGCCTTCAGGGGAACACTGAAGCTTTCTTT. The encoded protein is CASSLQGNTEAFF.

The rearrangement uses TRBV6-6 and TRBJ2-7; 9 nucleotides agree with TRBD1. Germline V CDR1 and CDR2: MNHNY, SVGAGI (reference sequence). With 6 bases clipped from V and 3 bases from J, the junction kept 6 bases outside the gene matches. The CDR3 runs to 14 residues. The CDR3 nucleotides are TGTGCCAGCAGAACGGGACAGGGAGTCTACGAGCAGTACTTC. Translating gives CASRTGQGVYEQYF.

There are a few counts of this clonotype. This chain links TRBV2 with TRBJ2-2, with 9 bases identical to TRBD2. With V trimmed by 7 bases and J by 10 bases, 7 bases remained unmatched. Germline-derived CDR1 and CDR2 are SNHLY and FYNNEI. This CDR3 is built from 13 residues. The CDR3 region has the DNA TGTGCCAGCAAGGGGGAGCGGGGGGCGGAGCTGTTTTTT. Translation gives CASKGERGAELFF.

The chain employs TRBV20-1 and TRBJ1-3; possible D gene TRBD1, 5 bases. CDR3 length: 16 residues. Between the trimmed V and J ends, which lost 4 bases and 2 bases, there was a span of 18 bases. Germline lookup yields CDR1 DFQATT and CDR2 SNEGSKA (reference sequence). The CDR3 nucleotides read TGCAGTGCTATTCCTCCGGGACTATCAACTGGAAACACCATATATTTT. Translating gives CSAIPPGLSTGNTIYF.

This clonotype has only one observation. The chain is built from TRBV7-1 and TRBJ1-1; no definite D call. TRBV7-1 is flagged as an ORF with uncertain function. The CDR3 is 15 amino acids. The V and J ends lost 3 bases and 3 bases respectively, with 14 bases between them. CDR3 sequence: CASSSSRFQDTEAFF. The CDR3 nucleotides are TGTGCCAGCAGCTCCTCGAGGTTCCAGGACACTGAAGCTTTCTTT.

This clonotype appeared a few times. The chain uses TRBV19 and TRBJ1-5; TRBD1 agrees at 10 bases. The CDR3 is made up of 17 amino acids. V lost 6 bases, J lost 2 bases, and 10 bases stayed unmatched. Germline CDR1 reads LNHDA; CDR2 reads SQIVND (reference sequence). The CDR3 coding sequence is TGTGCCAGTAGCGCAGGACAGGGGGTTGTAGGCAATCAGCCCCAGCATTTT. Translation gives CASSAGQGVVGNQPQHF. The whole variable domain, remainder taken from reference TRBV19 and TRBJ1-5, is DGGITQSPKYLFRKEGQNVTLSCEQNLNHDAMYWYRQDPGQGLRLIYYSQIVNDFQKGDIAEGYSVSREKKESFPLTVTSAQKNPTAFYLCASSAGQGVVGNQPQHFGDGTRLSIL.

This chain uses TRBV28 with TRBJ2-1; 8 bases map to TRBD1. The trim removed 6 bases at V and 0 bases at J, leaving 4 bases unmatched. This CDR3 region has 15 residues. Germline lookup yields CDR1 MDHEN and CDR2 SYDVKM. Here the CDR3 DNA reads TGTGCCAGCAGGACAGGGGTGAACTCCTACAATGAGCAGTTCTTC. This codes for CASRTGVNSYNEQFF.

This clonotype was detected only a few times. The chain couples TRBV11-1 to TRBJ2-1, with unresolved D. The CDR3 spans 11 residues. V dropped 5 bases and J dropped 8 bases, with 7 bases sitting between them. Germline values: CDR1 SGHAT, CDR2 FQDESV (reference sequence). The chain's CDR3 is CASSRVDEQFF. The CDR3 DNA is TGTGCCAGCAGCCGTGTCGATGAGCAGTTCTTC.

This chain uses TRBV19 with TRBJ1-4; 8 bases align to TRBD1. After removal of 7 bases from V and 6 bases from J, the junction contained 7 bases not matched to a gene. From germline, CDR1 is LNHDA and CDR2 SQIVND (reference sequence). This CDR3 is 14 amino acids long. CDR3 bases: TGTGCCAGTACCTCCGGGACAGGTCATGAAAAACTGTTTTTT. It translates to CASTSGTGHEKLFF. The full variable domain, rest sourced from reference TRBV19 and TRBJ1-4, is DGGITQSPKYLFRKEGQNVTLSCEQNLNHDAMYWYRQDPGQGLRLIYYSQIVNDFQKGDIAEGYSVSREKKESFPLTVTSAQKNPTAFYLCASTSGTGHEKLFFGSGTQLSVL.

The chain employs TRBV28 and TRBJ2-1, with 9 positions matching TRBD2. The CDR3 runs 15 residues. With 2 bases clipped from V and 4 bases from J, the junction kept 3 bases outside the gene matches. Germline V CDR1 and CDR2: MDHEN, SYDVKM. The CDR3 region has the DNA TGTGCCAGCAGTTTACTAGCGGGAAGGTACAATGAGCAGTTCTTC. It yields the protein CASSLLAGRYNEQFF.

V and J are TRBV19 and TRBJ1-3, with D maybe TRBD1 (5 bases). The germline V and J ends were trimmed by 6 bases and 0 bases, with 12 bases remaining between them. This CDR3 is 15 amino acids long. Germline assignment: CDR1 LNHDA and CDR2 SQIVND (reference sequence). The CDR3 here is CASRRDSSSGNTIYF. The CDR3 coding sequence is TGTGCCAGTAGGAGAGACAGTAGCTCTGGAAACACCATATATTTT.

This sequence joins TRBV20-1 and TRBJ1-1, with 7 bases matching TRBD1. Germline trimming cut 1 base from V and 5 bases from J; bases unmatched to any gene: 4. The CDR3 extends over 13 amino acids. Germline CDR1 reads DFQATT; CDR2 reads SNEGSKA (reference sequence). The CDR3 reads CSARAGGGTEAFF. The CDR3 coding sequence is TGCAGTGCTAGAGCAGGGGGGGGGACTGAAGCTTTCTTT.

This clonotype came up a few times. This rearrangement joins TRBV12-3 or TRBV12-4 to TRBJ1-6; maybe TRBD1 (5 bases). The V and J ends lost 6 bases and 7 bases respectively, with 13 bases between them. The CDR3 has 14 residues. Written as DNA, the CDR3 is TGTGCCAGCAGATCCGGGACGCACAATTCACCCCTCCACTTT. Encoded protein: CASRSGTHNSPLHF.

This clonotype showed up just a few times. V gene TRBV12-3 or TRBV12-4 combines with J gene TRBJ2-1; 8 nucleotides line up with TRBD2. Trimming cost V 2 bases and J 5 bases; bases outside gene matches: 8. This CDR3 region has 16 residues. The CDR3 here is CASSLMTIAGNNEQFF. The CDR3 nucleotides read TGTGCCAGCAGTTTAATGACTATAGCGGGGAACAATGAGCAGTTCTTC.

This clonotype was counted between two and nine times. The chain is built from TRBV5-1 and TRBJ2-7, with 12 bases identical to TRBD2. The CDR3 loop spans 16 amino acids. CDR1 and CDR2 from the germline V gene are SGHRS and YFSETQ. The junction had 6 bases not matched to a gene; V was cut back by 5 bases and J by 0 bases. CDR3 sequence (DNA): TGCGCCAGCAGACCGAGACTAGCGGGAGACTCCTACGAGCAGTACTTC. Translated, it gives CASRPRLAGDSYEQYF.

The chain has TRBV20-1 and TRBJ2-4; 8 positions agree with TRBD2. The CDR3 has 12 residues. The V segment lost 2 bases and the J segment 8 bases; nucleotides outside the gene matches: 2. Germline V lookup: CDR1 DFQATT, CDR2 SNEGSKA (reference sequence). The CDR3 spells CSARTGGYIQYF. The CDR3 DNA reads as TGCAGTGCTAGAACGGGAGGGTACATTCAGTACTTC.

This clonotype was seen at least ten times. V gene TRBV7-6 combines with J gene TRBJ2-3; maybe TRBD1 (6 bases). CDR1 SGHVS and CDR2 FNYEAQ come from the germline V gene. The CDR3 spans 16 residues. Trimming left V 1 base short and J 1 base short, with 12 bases between. This CDR3 reads CASSLGRGQRTDTQYF. Here the CDR3 DNA reads TGTGCCAGCAGCTTAGGCCGGGGACAACGCACAGATACGCAGTATTTT. The full variable domain, completed using reference TRBV7-6 and TRBJ2-3, is GAGVSQSPRYKVTKRGQDVALRCDPISGHVSLYWYRQALGQGPEFLTYFNYEAQQDKSGLPNDRFSAERPEGSISTLTIQRTEQRDSAMYRCASSLGRGQRTDTQYFGPGTRLTVL.